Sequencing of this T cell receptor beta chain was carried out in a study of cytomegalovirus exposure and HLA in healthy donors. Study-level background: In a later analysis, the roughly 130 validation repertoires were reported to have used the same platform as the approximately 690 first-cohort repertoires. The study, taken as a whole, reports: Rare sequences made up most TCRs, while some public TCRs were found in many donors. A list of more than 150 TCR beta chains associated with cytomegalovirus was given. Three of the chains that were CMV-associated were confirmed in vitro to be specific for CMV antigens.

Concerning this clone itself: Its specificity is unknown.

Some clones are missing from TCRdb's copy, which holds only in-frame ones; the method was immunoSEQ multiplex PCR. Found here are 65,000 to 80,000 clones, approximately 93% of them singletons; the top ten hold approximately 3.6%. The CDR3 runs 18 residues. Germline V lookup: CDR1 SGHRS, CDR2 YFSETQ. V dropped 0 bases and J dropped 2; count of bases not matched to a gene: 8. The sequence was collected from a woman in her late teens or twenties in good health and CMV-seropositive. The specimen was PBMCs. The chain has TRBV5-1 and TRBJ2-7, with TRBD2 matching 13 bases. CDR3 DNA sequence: TGCGCCAGCAGCTTGGCGGCGGGACTAGCGGGGACTACCTACGAGCAGTACTTC. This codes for CASSLAAGLAGTTYEQYF. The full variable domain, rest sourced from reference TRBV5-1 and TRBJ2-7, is KAGVTQTPRYLIKTRGQQVTLSCSPISGHRSVSWYQQTPGQGLQFLFEYFSETQRNKGNFPGRFSGRQFSNSRSEMNVSTLELGDSALYLCASSLAAGLAGTTYEQYFGPGTRLTVT.